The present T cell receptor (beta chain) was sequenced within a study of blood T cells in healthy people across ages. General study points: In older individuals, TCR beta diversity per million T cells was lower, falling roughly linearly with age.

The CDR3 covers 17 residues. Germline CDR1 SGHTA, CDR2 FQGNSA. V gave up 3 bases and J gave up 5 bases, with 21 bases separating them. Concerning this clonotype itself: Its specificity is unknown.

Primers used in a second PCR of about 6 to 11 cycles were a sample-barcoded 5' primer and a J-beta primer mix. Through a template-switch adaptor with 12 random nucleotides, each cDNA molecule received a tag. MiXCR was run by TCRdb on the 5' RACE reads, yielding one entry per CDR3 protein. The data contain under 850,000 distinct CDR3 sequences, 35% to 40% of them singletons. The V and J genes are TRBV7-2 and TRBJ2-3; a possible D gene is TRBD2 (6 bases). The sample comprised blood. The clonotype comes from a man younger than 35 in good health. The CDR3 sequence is CASSFARLGPNGDTQYF. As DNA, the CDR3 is TGTGCCAGCAGCTTCGCCCGACTAGGTCCTAATGGAGATACGCAGTATTTT.